This T cell receptor (beta chain) came from a study of PD-L1 blockade in urothelial cancer. Across the whole study: Beginning in about 2014, patients received atezolizumab, given as 1,200 mg intravenously every 3 weeks.

On this clone itself: Its antigen is not identified.

Added to each PCR by spiking were synthetic TCR analog templates. Clones were sequenced by immunoSEQ multiplex PCR, and TCRdb holds only the in-frame ones, with some missing. The sample carries about 120,000 clones, roughly 86% recorded once. Time point noted: peripheral blood 6 weeks after treatment start. General study points: Blood TCR clonality below the median before treatment was a predictor of better survival.

V lost 3 bases to trimming and J lost 2 bases; unmatched junction nucleotides: 6. CDR3 length equals 16 residues. Germline V gene lookup returns CDR1 SGHNT and CDR2 YYREEE (reference sequence). This clonotype originated in a man aged 50 to 60 with urothelial cancer. V and J are TRBV5-4 and TRBJ2-1, with 9 positions matching TRBD2. Sequenced here: PBMCs, sampled around atezolizumab (anti-PD-L1) treatment. The CDR3 nucleotides read TGTGCCAGCAGCTCGAAATTAGCGGGAGCCTACAATGAGCAGTTCTTC. Its translation is CASSSKLAGAYNEQFF.